This T cell receptor (beta chain) was obtained from a study of T cell repertoires in cytomegalovirus infection. Overall study: Recently identified HLA-C-restricted CMV epitopes were used, and well-studied HLA-B-restricted CMV epitopes were used as well. Public TCR beta signature analysis indicated the presence of both CMV infection and matching HLA type.

Study results and caveats: The ex vivo response was dominated by HLA-C-restricted CMV-specific TCR beta clonotypes.

The CDR3 contains 16 residues. Germline V lookup: CDR1 SEHNR, CDR2 FQNEAQ (reference sequence). V trimming: 1 base; J trimming: 0 bases; junction bases outside the gene matches: 0. A word on this clonotype: Its antigen remains unidentified.

A single record per CDR3 protein comes from TCRdb applying MiXCR to the reads. The data show about 830,000 distinct CDR3 sequences, 32% seen once. The V gene is TRBV7-9, the J gene TRBJ1-3; 10 nucleotides match TRBD1. This TCR was recovered from a human donor in good health (CMV status not recorded). Some clones in this sample may be carry-over from other donors' samples. The sequences come from cultured CD8+ T cells from PBMCs, collected from culture after CMV antigen stimulation. CDR3 sequence reads: CASSLGTGGSGNTIYF. Written as DNA, the CDR3 is TGTGCCAGCAGCTTAGGGACAGGGGGCTCTGGAAACACCATATATTTT.